This T cell receptor beta chain was sequenced in a study of T cells in Graves' hyperthyroidism and ophthalmopathy. General study results and limits: Before onset, ophthalmopathy was predicted by the model a median 6.5 months earlier. In the blood, most expanded thyroid clonotypes above 0.001 appeared as well.

CDR1 is MNHNY and CDR2 is SVGAGI in the germline V gene (reference sequence). Trimming pared 0 bases from V and 6 bases from J, leaving 6 bases between. The CDR3 length is 13 residues. Amplification of TCR beta CDR3 regions was performed using RNA transcripts as template. A set of HTBI primers served as the primers for a first-round RT-PCR of the TCR CDR3. From the multiplex PCR reads, TCRdb called clonotypes with MiXCR, one entry per CDR3 protein. The sample includes hundreds of thousands of distinct CDR3 sequences, more than 15% of them seen just once. Ophthalmopathy in the patients scored at least 3 on Clinical Activity Score and at least 4 on NOSPECS grade, lasting under 3 months. This clonotype was detected only a few times. Its target is not known.

The rearrangement links TRBV6-6 to TRBJ1-5; unclear D gene. The clonotype comes from a woman aged 40-49 years with Graves' ophthalmopathy. Sequenced input: blood. Written as DNA, the CDR3 is TGTGCCAGCAGTTACTCGAAGGGTCAGCCCCAGCATTTT. Its translation: CASSYSKGQPQHF.